Listed here is a single T cell receptor beta chain. What it recognizes is unknown. An equimolar mix of two oligonucleotides served as the beta constant-region primer for TRBC1 and TRBC2. Nested alpha and beta constant-region primers with the SP2 primer drove four PCR rounds on ligated cDNA. The cDNA 3' end received a ligated single-stranded oligonucleotide carrying the SP2 primer and a 12-nucleotide UMI. From the UMI-ligation and nested PCR reads, TCRdb called clonotypes with MiXCR, one entry per CDR3 protein. The sample lists 130,000 to 150,000 distinct CDR3 sequences, 22% occurring once. This entry comes from a study of naive and memory T cell subsets. Cells stained for CD3, CD4, CD8, CD45RA and CD27 were sorted into four subsets. Study findings and constraints: Especially in CD8 cells, naive repertoires contained a few larger clonotypes, possibly CD45RA-re-expressing memory cells. Diversity fell and Gini index rose from naive through CM, EM, EMRA.

The germline V gene has CDR1 MNHEY and CDR2 SMNVEV (reference sequence). The CDR3 sequence is 15 residues long. Trimming took off 3 bases at V and 0 bases at J, with 9 bases between the two ends. What was sequenced was naive CD4+ T cells from blood. The rearrangement joins TRBV27 to TRBJ1-3; no firm D call. This sequence was found in a human donor in good health. Written as DNA, the CDR3 is TGTGCCAGCAGTTTCTCCCCAACCTCTGGAAACACCATATATTTT. Translated, it gives CASSFSPTSGNTIYF.